These 29 T cell receptor beta chains came from one sample sequenced in a study of tumor and adjacent non-tumor tissue in lung cancer. Three rounds of nested PCR, following a modified ARM-PCR protocol, produced the TCRbeta library. One entry per CDR3 protein results from TCRdb running MiXCR on the multiplex PCR reads. The repertoire has 90,000 or so distinct CDR3 sequences, around 65% of them found once; the top ten carry 15%. RNA was extracted from bulk tissue without any cell sorting. Sequenced sample: lung tumor tissue. These receptors were taken from a man in his 70s with non-small cell lung cancer.

This clonotype was recorded only once. Just one base apart from a much larger clone, this may be a read error. The rearrangement joins TRBV7-9 to TRBJ2-7, with D maybe TRBD1 (6 bases). The CDR3 loop spans 15 amino acids. Germline CDR1 SEHNR, CDR2 FQNEAQ (reference sequence). In nucleotides, the CDR3 is TGTGCCAGCAGCCCGACAGGCTCGAGGTCCTGCGAGCAGTACTTC. Translating it yields CASSPTGSRSCEQYF.

The V and J genes are TRBV14 and TRBJ2-7; D is ambiguous. V lost 10 bases and J lost 3, with 7 bases in between. Germline V CDR1 and CDR2: SGHDN, FVKESK. CDR3 length: 10 amino acids. This CDR3 reads CAITRYEQYF. The CDR3 bases are TGTGCCATCACCCGCTACGAGCAGTACTTC.

This clonotype was counted ten times or more. The chain carries TRBV4-1 and TRBJ2-2, with unresolved D. Per the germline V gene, CDR1 is MGHRA and CDR2 is YSYEKL. Deletions cut 5 bases from V and 6 bases from J, with 22 bases between. This CDR3 is built from 17 residues. The CDR3 sequence: CASSFRSQTWQAGELFF. The CDR3 nucleotides read TGCGCCAGCAGCTTCCGGTCCCAGACGTGGCAGGCCGGGGAGCTGTTTTTT.

To note about this clonotype: The conserved phenylalanine or tryptophan is not found at the CDR3 terminus, so this likely reflects a read error. This chain links TRBV6-5 with TRBJ2-6; D unresolved. Trimming shortened V by 6 bases and J by 3 bases, and 9 bases separated the two germline ends. The CDR3 has 14 residues. Germline assignment: CDR1 MNHEY and CDR2 SVGAGI. CDR3 residues: CASSQSFGANVLTL. DNA for the CDR3: TGTGCCAGCAGCCAGAGCTTTGGGGCCAACGTCCTGACTTTA.

This clonotype was seen many times. The chain has TRBV11-2 and TRBJ2-7; 8 nucleotides align to TRBD2. Germline V lookup: CDR1 SGHAT, CDR2 FQNNGV. The V gene end was trimmed by 4 bases and the J gene end by 1 base; junction bases not matched to a gene: 6. CDR3 length: 15 amino acids. CDR3 sequence (DNA): TGTGCCAGCAGCTCGGGAAGCGGGAGATCCTACGAGCAGTACTTC. Translating gives CASSSGSGRSYEQYF.

This clonotype has a single count. V gene TRBV5-1 combines with J gene TRBJ2-7; TRBD1 matches at 10 bases. Germline CDR1 SGHRS, CDR2 YFSETQ. The ends lost 6 bases at V and 4 bases at J; junction bases unmatched: 7. This CDR3 region has 14 residues. The CDR3 loop is CASKWGTGAYEQYF. CDR3 bases: TGCGCCAGCAAGTGGGGGACAGGGGCTTACGAGCAGTACTTC. The whole variable domain, remainder taken from reference TRBV5-1 and TRBJ2-7, is KAGVTQTPRYLIKTRGQQVTLSCSPISGHRSVSWYQQTPGQGLQFLFEYFSETQRNKGNFPGRFSGRQFSNSRSEMNVSTLELGDSALYLCASKWGTGAYEQYFGPGTRLTVT.

Concerning this clonotype: The CDR3 does not close with the conserved phenylalanine or tryptophan, likely indicating a read error. The DNA is omitted, as the CDR3 cannot be located on it reliably, and the CDR3 follows TCRdb's listing. The genes are TRBV6-5 and TRBJ2-7; the table assigns TRBD2, which was not confirmed against the DNA. The CDR3 numbers 15 amino acids, ends counted. CDR1 MNHEY and CDR2 SVGAGI come from the germline V gene. CDR3 residues: CASTYTTGRVGERYL.

This clonotype appeared many times. The rearrangement links TRBV28 to TRBJ2-7; possibly TRBD2 for D (6 bases). The germline CDR1 and CDR2 sequences are MDHEN and SYDVKM. With 3 bases removed from V and 0 bases from J, the gap between germline ends came to 12 bases. CDR3 size: 15 residues. The CDR3 sequence is CASSLFGGSSYEQYF. CDR3 DNA sequence: TGTGCCAGCAGTTTGTTCGGGGGAAGCTCCTACGAGCAGTACTTC.

As for this clonotype: A read error may account for a junction end that differs from germline. The CDR3 region is CASNFRREPTGNTIYF. In DNA form, the CDR3 reads TGTGCTAGCAATTTTCGCCGGGAGCCAACTGGAAACACCATATATTTT. The gene calls are TRBV12-3 or TRBV12-4 and TRBJ1-3; no clear D gene. The CDR3 length is 16 residues.

To note about this clonotype: This may come from a read error, since a much larger clone is one base off. This chain connects TRBV28 to TRBJ1-2, with D possibly TRBD1 on 5 matching bases. V was shortened by 5 bases and J by 5 bases, with 12 bases between the two germline ends. CDR3 length: 13 residues. Germline V CDR1 and CDR2: MDHEN, SYDVKM. This CDR3 reads CASSRDGVYGYTF. The CDR3 nucleotides are TGTGCCAGCAGTCGGGACGGAGTATATGGCTACACCTTC.

Worth noting for this clonotype: Since a much larger clone is just one base distant, this may be a read error. The genes are TRBV25-1 and TRBJ2-7; the match to TRBD1 covers 7 bases. CDR3 size: 15 residues. Germline loops: CDR1 MGHDK, CDR2 SYGVNS. CDR3 nucleotides: TGTGCCAGCAGTGAATCGGGACAGAAGGCCTACGGGCAGTACTTC. This encodes CASSESGQKAYGQYF.

As for this clonotype: Germline is not matched at one junction end, which may reflect a read error. The genes are TRBV6-5 and TRBJ1-5; no firm D call. The CDR3 is 14 amino acids. CDR1 is MNHEY, CDR2 SVGAGI, per germline. The CDR3 protein is CASKTAGSNQPQHF. CDR3 nucleotide sequence: TGTGCCAGCAAAACCGCAGGTAGCAATCAACCCCAGCATTTT.

This clonotype was found many times. The rearrangement links TRBV28 to TRBJ1-1; 8 bases line up with TRBD1. J gave up 5 bases and V 3 bases, and 2 bases lay outside the gene matches. The CDR3 runs to 13 residues. Germline V gene lookup returns CDR1 MDHEN and CDR2 SYDVKM. CDR3 amino acids: CASSFTGGTEAFF. The DNA of the CDR3 is TGTGCCAGCAGTTTTACAGGGGGGACTGAAGCTTTCTTT.

About this clonotype: A much larger clone differs from this one at a single base, so this may be a read error. The chain links TRBV5-4 to TRBJ2-3, with 7 bases identical to TRBD2. The CDR3 length is 15 residues. Germline V lookup: CDR1 SGHNT, CDR2 YYREEE (reference sequence). The CDR3 DNA sequence: TGTGCCAGCAGCTCGTTCGGGGGGTTGGTAGATACGCGGTATTTT. Residues: CASSSFGGLVDTRYF.

To note about this clonotype: No conserved phenylalanine or tryptophan is present at the end of the CDR3, so a read error is the likely explanation. This sequence joins TRBV11-2 and TRBJ2-3; TRBD2 matches at 8 bases. V gave up 5 bases and J gave up 5 bases; unmatched junction bases: 12. The CDR3 is 16 amino acids. Germline CDR1 SGHAT, CDR2 FQNNGV. The CDR3 spells CASSPVSVGREDTQYY. CDR3 nucleotides: TGTGCCAGCAGCCCCGTCTCGGTCGGGAGGGAAGATACGCAGTATTAT.

This clonotype occurred many times. This rearrangement joins TRBV4-1 to TRBJ2-3; no clear D gene. V was cut by 0 bases and J by 1 base, with 11 bases left in between. Germline CDR1 is MGHRA and CDR2 is YSYEKL. This CDR3 has 16 amino acids. This CDR3 reads CASSQERLLGTDTQYF. In nucleotides, the CDR3 is TGCGCCAGCAGCCAAGAGAGACTCCTCGGCACAGATACGCAGTATTTT.

This clonotype was counted only a few times. Germline and junction disagree at one end, which may indicate a read error. The rearrangement uses TRBV28 and TRBJ2-2; TRBD2 agrees at 10 bases. Germline-derived CDR1 and CDR2 are MDHEN and SYDVKM. The CDR3 loop spans 15 amino acids. In nucleotides, the CDR3 is TGTGCCAGCAGTTTAGGACTAGCGGTCACCGGGGGGCTGTTTTTT. This gives the protein CASSLGLAVTGGLFF.

V gene TRBV18 combines with J gene TRBJ2-5; D is perhaps TRBD2 (6 bases). This CDR3 is built from 13 residues. Germline V gene lookup returns CDR1 KGHSH and CDR2 LQKENI. V was shortened by 8 bases and J by 0 bases, with 10 bases between the two germline ends. The CDR3 region is CASSRDYQETQYF. Here the CDR3 DNA reads TGTGCCAGCAGCCGGGACTACCAAGAGACCCAGTACTTC.

On this clonotype itself: It may be a read error: a sequence one base away is much more abundant. The J gene is TRBJ2-5, the V gene TRBV20-1, with a possible D match to TRBD1 (5 bases). Trimming removed 1 base at V and 3 bases at J, with 12 bases between. Germline values: CDR1 DFQATT, CDR2 SNEGSKA (reference sequence). The CDR3 has 14 residues. CDR3 bases: TGCAGTGCTAGAGTGCGGACATGGGAAGAGACCCAGTACTTC. It is translated as CSARVRTWEETQYF.

This chain connects TRBV4-2 to TRBJ2-1, with a weak D call TRBD2 (6 bases). Trimming cost V 0 bases and J 16 bases, with 19 bases left between them. There are 14 residues in the CDR3. Germline CDR1 reads LGHNA; CDR2 reads YNFKEQ. The CDR3 is CASSQDRVSGDHFF. The CDR3 DNA sequence: TGTGCCAGCAGCCAAGATCGGGTTAGCGGTGATCACTTCTTC.

About this clonotype: A much larger clonotype is one base distant, so this may be a read error. This chain joins TRBV20-1 and TRBJ2-2, with unresolved D. The CDR3 covers 16 residues. Germline CDR1 and CDR2: DFQATT and SNEGSKA (reference sequence). The CDR3 DNA follows: TGCAATGCTAGAGATTTAAGGAGCGCGAACACCGGGGAGCTGTTTTTT. Its protein product is CNARDLRSANTGELFF.

At least ten counts were recorded for this clonotype. V and J are TRBV24-1 and TRBJ2-7; D gene uncertain. The CDR3 covers 13 residues. Germline assignment: CDR1 KGHDR and CDR2 SFDVKD. V shed 3 bases and J shed 2 bases, with 7 bases lying between them. The CDR3 loop is CATSDRQAYEQYF. In DNA form, the CDR3 reads TGTGCCACCAGTGATAGGCAAGCCTACGAGCAGTACTTC.

Regarding this clonotype: The germline gene is not matched at one end of the junction; a read error may be the cause. The rearrangement uses TRBV5-6 and TRBJ2-5, with unresolved D. The CDR3 loop spans 15 amino acids. Germline V CDR1 and CDR2: SGHDT, YYEEEE. The CDR3 region is CAGSLTRNSQETQYF. DNA for the CDR3: TGTGCCGGCAGCTTGACTCGGAACTCTCAAGAGACCCAGTACTTC.

Comments on this clonotype: Its ends do not fully match the called genes, so a read error is possible. V and J are TRBV6-5 and TRBJ2-4; 8 bases agree with TRBD1. The germline gives CDR1 MNHEY, CDR2 SVGAGI. The CDR3 is 16 amino acids. Here the CDR3 reads CDSSTRQGSAKNIQYF. The CDR3 DNA reads TGTGACAGCAGTACCAGACAGGGGTCAGCCAAAAACATTCAGTACTTC.

Worth noting for this clonotype: At one end, the junction sequence differs from germline, possibly due to a read error. The V gene is TRBV12-3 or TRBV12-4, the J gene TRBJ1-4; TRBD1 matches at 8 bases. This CDR3 comprises 16 residues. The CDR3 reads CASSSLQTGANGKLFF. For the CDR3, the DNA is TGTGCCAGTAGTTCCCTCCAGACAGGGGCTAATGGAAAACTGTTTTTT.

As to this clonotype: A read error may account for a junction end that differs from germline. This CDR3 reads CSVVPSGRYEQYF. The CDR3, as DNA: TGCAGCGTTGTTCCGTCGGGTCGGTACGAGCAGTATTTC. The J gene is TRBJ2-7, the V gene TRBV29-1; D is undetermined. The CDR3 sequence is 13 residues long. CDR1 and CDR2 (germline): SQVTM, ANQGSEA.

V gene TRBV6-6 combines with J gene TRBJ2-7, with 9 bases matching TRBD2. The CDR3 extends over 15 amino acids. Germline lookup yields CDR1 MNHNY and CDR2 SVGAGI (reference sequence). With V trimmed by 6 bases and J by 3 bases, 9 bases remained unmatched. CDR3 sequence reads: CASRPGTSNFYEQYF. The CDR3 DNA reads as TGTGCCAGCAGACCTGGGACTAGCAACTTCTACGAGCAGTACTTC.

This clonotype was detected ten times or more. This rearrangement joins TRBV6-1 to TRBJ1-1; no clear D gene. V was pared by 2 bases and J by 1 base, with 5 bases between. CDR3 size: 13 residues. Germline V gene data show CDR1 as MNHNS and CDR2 as SASEGT. In DNA form, the CDR3 reads TGTGCCAGCAGTGAAAGGCGGAACACTGAAGCTTTCTTT. Protein product: CASSERRNTEAFF.

In the case of this clonotype: The conserved phenylalanine or tryptophan normally closing the CDR3 is absent here, so this likely arose from a read error. The gene calls are TRBV6-5 and TRBJ1-6, with 7 bases that match TRBD1. Trimming at V came to 5 bases and at J to 8 bases, leaving 9 bases not matched to a gene. The germline gives CDR1 MNHEY, CDR2 SVGAGI. This CDR3 has 15 amino acids. In DNA, the CDR3 is TGTGCCAGCAGTACGCCTGGACAGGCCCATTCACCCCTCCACTTA. Encoded protein: CASSTPGQAHSPLHL.